These 17 T cell receptor beta chains originate from one sample sequenced in a study of T-cell memory formation after mild COVID-19. TCRdb itself ran the 5' RACE reads through MiXCR, one entry per CDR3 protein. The data contain over 45,000 distinct CDR3 sequences, roughly 26% of them seen just once; the ten biggest clones take up roughly 45%. Sequencing used PBMCs or a T cell subset sorted from them (not recorded which). All receptors derive from a man between 18 and 35 years old who had mild COVID-19 (a few samples of this study predate the infection). Cell type and time point are not known.

This clonotype was detected a few times. This rearrangement joins TRBV6-2 or TRBV6-3 to TRBJ2-7; no clear D. V shed 8 bases and J shed 0 bases, with 8 bases lying between them. Germline CDR1 reads MNHEY; CDR2 reads SVGEGT. This CDR3 has 12 residues. CDR3 nucleotides: TGTGCCAGCGATAACGGCTCCTACGAGCAGTACTTC. This codes for CASDNGSYEQYF.

This sequence joins TRBV9 and TRBJ1-5; D unresolved. This CDR3 is built from 20 residues. Germline V CDR1 and CDR2: SGDLS, YYNGEE. Trimming took 0 bases from V and 2 from J, leaving 24 bases between them. In DNA, the CDR3 is TGTGCCAGCAGCGTAGCGTCGGGATTTCTACCCGGACGGGGCAATCAGCCCCAGCATTTT. Protein: CASSVASGFLPGRGNQPQHF.

The gene calls are TRBV6-2 or TRBV6-3 and TRBJ2-2, with D perhaps TRBD1 (6 bases). V was shortened by 0 bases and J by 0 bases, with 11 bases between the two germline ends. Germline CDR1 MNHEY, CDR2 SVGEGT. The CDR3 is 17 amino acids. Here the CDR3 DNA reads TGTGCCAGCAGTTACTCAGCCGACAGGCCGAACACCGGGGAGCTGTTTTTT. Translated: CASSYSADRPNTGELFF.

The chain uses TRBV6-5 and TRBJ2-2, with D possibly matching TRBD2 (5 bases). Looked up from germline, CDR1 is MNHEY and CDR2 is SVGAGI. V dropped 0 bases and J dropped 7 bases, with 9 bases sitting between them. The CDR3 is made up of 14 amino acids. The CDR3 coding sequence is TGTGCCAGCAGTTACTCGAGGGCCAGCGGGGAGCTGTTTTTT. It yields the protein CASSYSRASGELFF.

This chain connects TRBV4-1 to TRBJ1-1; tentative D call: TRBD1 (6 bases). The CDR3 covers 13 residues. The germline V gene has CDR1 MGHRA and CDR2 YSYEKL. V was pared by 1 base and J by 12 bases, with 15 bases between. The CDR3 nucleotides read TGCGCCAGCAGCCAAGCCCCTTGGGGGGCGTCTTTCTTT. This codes for CASSQAPWGASFF.

The rearrangement uses TRBV6-2 or TRBV6-3 and TRBJ2-7, with D hard to call. CDR3 size: 13 residues. Per germline, CDR1 MNHEY and CDR2 SVGEGT. The V end lost 0 bases, the J end lost 4 bases, and 7 bases lay between the germline ends. CDR3 loop: CASSYSTSYEQYV. DNA of the CDR3: TGTGCCAGCAGTTACTCGACCAGTTACGAGCAGTACGTC.

This clonotype was seen a handful of times. The gene calls are TRBV6-5 and TRBJ2-2; D uncertain. The ends were cut back, 3 bases at V and 4 bases at J, with 6 bases in the middle. The CDR3 runs to 13 residues. Germline-derived CDR1 and CDR2 are MNHEY and SVGAGI. In DNA, the CDR3 is TGTGCCAGCAGTTATCGGTCCACCGGGGAGCTGTTTTTT. Encoded protein: CASSYRSTGELFF.

The V and J genes are TRBV4-1 and TRBJ1-5; no clear D. V lost 1 base, J lost 7 bases, and 8 bases lay in between. Germline V gene sequence: CDR1 MGHRA, CDR2 YSYEKL. The CDR3 loop spans 13 amino acids. The CDR3 sequence is CASSQGRAQPQHF. CDR3 nucleotide sequence: TGCGCCAGCAGCCAAGGGAGGGCCCAGCCCCAGCATTTT.

Worth noting for this clonotype: Its ends do not fully match the called genes, so a read error is possible. The rearrangement links TRBV4-1 to TRBJ1-2; D perhaps matches TRBD1 (5 bases). The CDR3 totals 14 residues. The germline V gene encodes CDR1 MGHRA and CDR2 YSYEKL. CDR3 sequence: CASSWGGANSGYTF. CDR3 DNA: TGCGCCAGCAGCTGGGGAGGGGCCAACTCTGGCTACACCTTC.

The V gene is TRBV6-2 or TRBV6-3, the J gene TRBJ2-7; D is undetermined. Trimming removed 5 bases at V and 0 bases at J, with 2 bases between. Germline V gene sequence: CDR1 MNHEY, CDR2 SVGEGT. There are 11 residues in the CDR3. CDR3 nucleotides: TGTGCCAGCAGTGCCTCCTACGAGCAGTACGTC. This sequence encodes CASSASYEQYV.

V and J are TRBV4-1 and TRBJ1-5, with a weak D call TRBD1 (6 bases). This CDR3 has 16 residues. Germline V gene data show CDR1 as MGHRA and CDR2 as YSYEKL. V lost 4 bases and J lost 0, with 13 bases in between. As DNA, the CDR3 is TGCGCCAGCAGCCGTGGGGGGCGCCTTAGCAATCAGCCCCAGCATTTT. The encoded protein is CASSRGGRLSNQPQHF.

There are a few counts of this clonotype. CDR3 sequence reads: CASSPAATYEQYF. CDR3 nucleotide sequence: TGTGCCAGCAGCCCTGCGGCTACCTACGAGCAGTACTTC. V and J are TRBV7-6 and TRBJ2-7; D remains unclear. V was cut by 5 bases and J by 2 bases, with 10 bases left in between. CDR1 is SGHVS, CDR2 FNYEAQ, per germline. This CDR3 is built from 13 residues.

The chain couples TRBV6-5 to TRBJ2-1; 11 bases agree with TRBD2. This CDR3 is 15 amino acids long. J gave up 5 bases and V 6 bases, and 6 bases lay outside the gene matches. Per germline, CDR1 MNHEY and CDR2 SVGAGI. The CDR3: CASSRLAGSHNEQFF. CDR3 nucleotides: TGTGCCAGCAGCCGACTAGCGGGGAGCCACAATGAGCAGTTCTTC.

This clonotype was seen more than once but under ten times. V usage is TRBV4-1 and J usage is TRBJ2-2; a weak D match, TRBD1 (6 bases). The CDR3 extends over 14 amino acids. Germline CDR1 is MGHRA and CDR2 is YSYEKL. V was trimmed by 0 bases and J by 5 bases, leaving 7 bases between them. The CDR3 nucleotides are TGCGCCAGCAGCCAAGAAACAGGGACCGGGGAGCTGTTTTTT. This gives the protein CASSQETGTGELFF.

This clonotype appeared a few times. The chain's CDR3 is CASSFLAGPSTDTQYF. Here the CDR3 DNA reads TGTGCCAGCAGTTTTCTAGCGGGGCCCTCCACAGATACGCAGTATTTT. V is TRBV12-3 or TRBV12-4 and J is TRBJ2-3, with TRBD2 identical over 9 bases. The CDR3 is 16 residues long. The J segment lost 2 bases and the V segment lost 3 bases, leaving 6 bases of the junction unmatched.

The V and J genes are TRBV19 and TRBJ2-4; D may correspond to TRBD1 or TRBD2 (5 bases each). The germline V and J ends were trimmed by 3 bases and 0 bases, with 9 bases remaining between them. CDR1 and CDR2 from the germline V gene are LNHDA and SQIVND (reference sequence). The CDR3 has 15 amino acids. The chain's CDR3 is CASSIEGQAKNIQYF. CDR3 nucleotides: TGTGCCAGTAGTATTGAGGGGCAAGCCAAAAACATTCAGTACTTC.

The chain employs TRBV6-2 or TRBV6-3 and TRBJ2-7; 7 positions agree with TRBD1. The CDR3 length is 14 residues. After removal of 5 bases from V and 3 bases from J, the junction contained 7 bases not matched to a gene. Germline assignment: CDR1 MNHEY and CDR2 SVGEGT. This CDR3 is CASSTWTGFYEQYF. The CDR3 nucleotides read TGTGCCAGCAGTACTTGGACAGGCTTCTACGAGCAGTACTTC.